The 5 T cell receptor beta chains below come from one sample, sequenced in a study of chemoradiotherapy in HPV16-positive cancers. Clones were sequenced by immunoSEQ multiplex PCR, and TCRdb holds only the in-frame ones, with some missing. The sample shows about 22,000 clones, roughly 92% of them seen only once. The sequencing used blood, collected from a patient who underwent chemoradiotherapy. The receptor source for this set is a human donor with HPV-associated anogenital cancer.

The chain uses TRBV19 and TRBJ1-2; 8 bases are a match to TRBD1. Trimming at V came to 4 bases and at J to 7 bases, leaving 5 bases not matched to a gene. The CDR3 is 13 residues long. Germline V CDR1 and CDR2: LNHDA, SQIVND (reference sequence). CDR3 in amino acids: CASSTDRAGGYTF. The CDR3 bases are TGTGCCAGTAGTACGGACAGGGCGGGTGGCTACACCTTC.

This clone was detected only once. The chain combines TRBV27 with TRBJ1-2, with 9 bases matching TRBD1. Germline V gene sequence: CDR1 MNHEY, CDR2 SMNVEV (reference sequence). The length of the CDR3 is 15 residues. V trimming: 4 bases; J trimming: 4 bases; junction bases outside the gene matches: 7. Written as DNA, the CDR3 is TGTGCCAGCAGTTACCGACAGGGGGGCATCTATGGCTACACCTTC. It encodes CASSYRQGGIYGYTF.

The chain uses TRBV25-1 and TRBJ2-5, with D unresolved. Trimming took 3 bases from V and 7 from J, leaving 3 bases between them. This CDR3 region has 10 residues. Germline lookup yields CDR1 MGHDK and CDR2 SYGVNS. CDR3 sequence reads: CASSDGTQYF. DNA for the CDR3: TGTGCCAGCAGTGATGGGACCCAGTACTTC.

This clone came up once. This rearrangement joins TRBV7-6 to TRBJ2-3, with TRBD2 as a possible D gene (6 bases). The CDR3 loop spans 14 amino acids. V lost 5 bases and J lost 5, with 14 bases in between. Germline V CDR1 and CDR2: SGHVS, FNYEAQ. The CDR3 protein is CASSRAGTLDTQYF. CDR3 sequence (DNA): TGTGCCAGCAGCCGGGCCGGGACTCTAGATACGCAGTATTTT.

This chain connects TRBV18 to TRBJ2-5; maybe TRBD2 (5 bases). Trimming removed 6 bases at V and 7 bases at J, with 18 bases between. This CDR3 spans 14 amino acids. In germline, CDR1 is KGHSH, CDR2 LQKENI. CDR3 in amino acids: CASSETVRVGTQYF. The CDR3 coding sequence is TGTGCCAGCTCGGAGACGGTGAGGGTTGGGACCCAGTACTTC. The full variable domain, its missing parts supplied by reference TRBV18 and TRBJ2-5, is NAGVMQNPRHLVRRRGQEARLRCSPMKGHSHVYWYRQLPEEGLKFMVYLQKENIIDESGMPKERFSAEFPKEGPSILRIQQVVRGDSAAYFCASSETVRVGTQYFGPGTRLLVL.